This T cell receptor beta chain came from a study of T cell repertoires in cytomegalovirus infection. Study information: CMV epitopes that were recently identified and HLA-C-restricted were used alongside well-studied HLA-B-restricted ones. Public TCR beta signatures provided an indication of both CMV infection and a matching HLA type.

Trimming took 9 bases from V and 4 from J, leaving 16 bases between them. This CDR3 spans 14 amino acids. CDR1 and CDR2 from the germline V gene are KGHDR and SFDVKD. This clonotype has only a few counts. Antigen: not known. Regarding the study as a whole: HLA-C-restricted CMV-specific TCR beta clonotypes were dominant in the ex vivo response.

TCRdb analysed the reads with MiXCR anew, one entry per CDR3 protein. The data contain just under 500,000 distinct CDR3 sequences, about 33% of them singletons. The chain carries TRBV24-1 and TRBJ2-3; no clear D. The sample consisted of cultured PBMCs, taken from culture after CMV antigen stimulation. This receptor was obtained from a human donor in good health (CMV status not recorded). Some clones in this sample may be carry-over from other donors' samples. The CDR3 DNA is TGTGCCACCCGACCAGCGCTGACCCCAGATACGCAGTATTTT. Its protein is CATRPALTPDTQYF.